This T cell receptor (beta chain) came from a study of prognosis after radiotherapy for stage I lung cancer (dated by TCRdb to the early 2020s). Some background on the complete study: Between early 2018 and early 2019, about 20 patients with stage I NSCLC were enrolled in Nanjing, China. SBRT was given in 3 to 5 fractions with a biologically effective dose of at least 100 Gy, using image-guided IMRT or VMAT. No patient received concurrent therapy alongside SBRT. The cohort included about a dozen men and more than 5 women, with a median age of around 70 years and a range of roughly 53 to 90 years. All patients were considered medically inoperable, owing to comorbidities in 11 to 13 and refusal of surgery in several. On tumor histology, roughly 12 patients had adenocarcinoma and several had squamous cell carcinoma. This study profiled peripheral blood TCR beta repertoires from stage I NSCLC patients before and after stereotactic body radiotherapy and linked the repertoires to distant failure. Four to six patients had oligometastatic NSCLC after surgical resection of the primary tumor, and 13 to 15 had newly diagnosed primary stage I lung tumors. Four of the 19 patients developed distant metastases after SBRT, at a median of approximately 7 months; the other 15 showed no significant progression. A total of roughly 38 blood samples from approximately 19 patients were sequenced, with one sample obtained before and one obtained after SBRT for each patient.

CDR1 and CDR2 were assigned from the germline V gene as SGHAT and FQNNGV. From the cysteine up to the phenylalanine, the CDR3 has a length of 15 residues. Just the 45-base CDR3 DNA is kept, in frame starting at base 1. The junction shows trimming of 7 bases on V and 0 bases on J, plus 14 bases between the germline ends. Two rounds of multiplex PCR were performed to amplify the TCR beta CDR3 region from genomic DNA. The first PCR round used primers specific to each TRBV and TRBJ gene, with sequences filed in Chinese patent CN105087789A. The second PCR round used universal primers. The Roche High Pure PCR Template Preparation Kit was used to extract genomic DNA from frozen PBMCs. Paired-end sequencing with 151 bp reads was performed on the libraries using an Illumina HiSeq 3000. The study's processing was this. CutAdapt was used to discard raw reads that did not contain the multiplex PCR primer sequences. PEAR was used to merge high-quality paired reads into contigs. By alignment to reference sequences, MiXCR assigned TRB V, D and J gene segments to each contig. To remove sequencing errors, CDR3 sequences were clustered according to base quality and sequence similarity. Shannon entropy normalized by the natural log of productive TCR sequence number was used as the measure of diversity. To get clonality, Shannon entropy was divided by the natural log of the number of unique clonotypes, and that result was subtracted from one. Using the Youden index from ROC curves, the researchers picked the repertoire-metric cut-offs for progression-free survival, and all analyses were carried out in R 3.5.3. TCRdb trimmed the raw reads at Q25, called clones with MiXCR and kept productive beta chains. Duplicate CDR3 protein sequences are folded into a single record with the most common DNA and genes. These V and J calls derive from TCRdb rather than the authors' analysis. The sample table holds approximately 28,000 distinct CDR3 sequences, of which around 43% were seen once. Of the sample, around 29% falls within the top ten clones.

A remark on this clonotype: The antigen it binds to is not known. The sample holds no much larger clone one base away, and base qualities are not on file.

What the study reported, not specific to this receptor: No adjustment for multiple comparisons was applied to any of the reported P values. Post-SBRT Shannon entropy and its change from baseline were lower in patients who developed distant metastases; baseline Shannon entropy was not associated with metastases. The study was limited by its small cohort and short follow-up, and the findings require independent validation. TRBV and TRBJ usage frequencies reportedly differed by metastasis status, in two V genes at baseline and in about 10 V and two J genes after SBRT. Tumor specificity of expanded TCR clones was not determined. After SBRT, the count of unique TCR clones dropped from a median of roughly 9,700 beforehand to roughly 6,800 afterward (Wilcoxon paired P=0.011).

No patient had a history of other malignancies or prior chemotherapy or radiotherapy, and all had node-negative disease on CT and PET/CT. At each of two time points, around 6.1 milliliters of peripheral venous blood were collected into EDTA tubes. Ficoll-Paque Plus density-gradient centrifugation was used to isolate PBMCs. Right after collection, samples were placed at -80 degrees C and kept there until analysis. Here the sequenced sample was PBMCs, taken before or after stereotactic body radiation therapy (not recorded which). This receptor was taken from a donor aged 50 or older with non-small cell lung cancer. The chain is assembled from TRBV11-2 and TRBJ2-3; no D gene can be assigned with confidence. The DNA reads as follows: TGTGCCAGCATCCGCAGCGTGGCGAGCACAGATACGCAGTATTTT. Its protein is CASIRSVASTDTQYF.